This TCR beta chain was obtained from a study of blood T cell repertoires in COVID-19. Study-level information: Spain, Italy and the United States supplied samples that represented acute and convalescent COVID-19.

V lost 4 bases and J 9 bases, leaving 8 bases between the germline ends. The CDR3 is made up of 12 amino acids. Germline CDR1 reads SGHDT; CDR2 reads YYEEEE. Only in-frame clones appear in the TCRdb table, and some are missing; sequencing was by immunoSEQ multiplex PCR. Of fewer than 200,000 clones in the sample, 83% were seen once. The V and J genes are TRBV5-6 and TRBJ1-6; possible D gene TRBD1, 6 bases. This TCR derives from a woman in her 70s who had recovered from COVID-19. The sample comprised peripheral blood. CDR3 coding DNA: TGTGCCAGCAGCCAGGGGATTTCACCCCTCCACTTT. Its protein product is CASSQGISPLHF.